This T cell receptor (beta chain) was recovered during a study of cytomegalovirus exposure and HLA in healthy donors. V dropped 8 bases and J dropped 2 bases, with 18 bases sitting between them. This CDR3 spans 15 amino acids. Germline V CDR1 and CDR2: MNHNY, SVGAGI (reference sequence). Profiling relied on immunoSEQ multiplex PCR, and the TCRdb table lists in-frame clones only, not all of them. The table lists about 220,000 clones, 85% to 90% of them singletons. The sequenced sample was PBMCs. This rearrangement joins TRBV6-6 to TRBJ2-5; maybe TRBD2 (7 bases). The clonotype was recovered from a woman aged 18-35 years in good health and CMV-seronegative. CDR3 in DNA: TGTGCCAGCGGTAGGGGGGCTAGCGGACAAGAGACCCAGTACTTC. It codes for CASGRGASGQETQYF.